The clone carrying this T cell receptor (beta chain) was counted at least ten times. Its antigen is currently unknown. The diagnoses drew upon clinical symptoms, serum thyroxine and TRAb, thyroid ultrasound and orbital computed tomography. This sample was included in a study of T cells in Graves' hyperthyroidism and ophthalmopathy. Looking at the study overall: At initial diagnosis, before any treatment had begun, peripheral blood was obtained.

Findings and caveats of the study: Within blood appeared most thyroid clonotypes that had expanded above 0.001.

The CDR3 loop spans 14 amino acids. V lost 3 bases to trimming and J lost 3 bases; unmatched junction nucleotides: 5. Germline CDR1 reads SGHAT; CDR2 reads FQNNGV. RNA transcripts provided the source from which TCR beta CDR3 regions were amplified. HTBI primers drove first-round RT-PCR of the TCR CDR3. TCRdb recomputed calls from the multiplex PCR reads with MiXCR, one row per CDR3 protein. The top ten clones hold approximately 13% of a sample with about 410,000 distinct CDR3 sequences, about 15% of them seen once. V usage is TRBV11-2 and J usage is TRBJ2-7, with 7 bases fitting TRBD1. This sequence originates from a man aged 18 to 30 with Graves' ophthalmopathy. Sequencing was performed on blood. CDR3 coding DNA: TGTGCCAGCAGCTTTATAGACAGGGACTACGAGCAGTACTTC. Protein product: CASSFIDRDYEQYF.